This TCR beta chain was sequenced for a study of technical replicates of blood from a few donors. Assay: immunoSEQ multiplex PCR; the TCRdb copy retains only in-frame clones and omits some. The sample has tens of thousands of clones, about 86% seen once. The germline CDR1 and CDR2 sequences are SGHVS and FNYEAQ. V was pared by 4 bases and J by 5 bases, with 5 bases of the junction left unmatched. CDR3 length: 14 residues. This TCR was recovered from a human donor in good health. Some clones in this sample may be carry-over from other donors' samples. Sequencing was performed on PBMCs. The chain is built from TRBV7-6 and TRBJ1-1; 9 nucleotides match TRBD1. The CDR3 DNA is TGTGCCAGCAGCTCTCGGACAGGGGTGACTGAAGCTTTCTTT. Amino acids: CASSSRTGVTEAFF.